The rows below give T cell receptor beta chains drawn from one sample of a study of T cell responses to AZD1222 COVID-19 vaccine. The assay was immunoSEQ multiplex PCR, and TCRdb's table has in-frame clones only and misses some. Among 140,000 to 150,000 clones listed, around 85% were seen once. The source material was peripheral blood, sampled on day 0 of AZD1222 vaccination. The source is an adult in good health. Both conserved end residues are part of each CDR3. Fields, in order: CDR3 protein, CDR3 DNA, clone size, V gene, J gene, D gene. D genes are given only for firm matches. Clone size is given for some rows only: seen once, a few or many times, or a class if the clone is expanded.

cdr3_aa: CASSPSLGGGSSYEQYF
cdr3_nt: TGTGCCAGCAGTCCCTCCCTAGGCGGGGGGAGCTCCTACGAGCAGTACTTC
clone_size: NA
v_call: TRBV27
j_call: TRBJ2-7
d_call: TRBD2

cdr3_aa: CASSYWAGVGTGELFF
cdr3_nt: TGTGCCAGCAGTTACTGGGCGGGAGTGGGCACCGGGGAGCTGTTTTTT
clone_size: NA
v_call: TRBV6-5
j_call: TRBJ2-2
d_call: TRBD2

cdr3_aa: CAWSRMGFSNQPQHF
cdr3_nt: TGTGCCTGGAGTCGGATGGGATTTAGCAATCAGCCCCAGCATTTT
clone_size: NA
v_call: TRBV30
j_call: TRBJ1-5
d_call: NA

cdr3_aa: CASSQREDMEAFF
cdr3_nt: TGTGCCAGCAGCCAGCGGGAGGATATGGAAGCTTTCTTT
clone_size: NA
v_call: TRBV7-8
j_call: TRBJ1-1
d_call: NA

cdr3_aa: CASSMGGYTPYEQYF
cdr3_nt: TGTGCCAGTAGTATGGGCGGGTATACTCCCTACGAGCAGTACTTC
clone_size: NA
v_call: TRBV19
j_call: TRBJ2-7
d_call: NA

cdr3_aa: CASSNKQGVTEAFF
cdr3_nt: TGTGCCAGCAGCAATAAACAGGGGGTCACTGAAGCTTTCTTT
clone_size: NA
v_call: TRBV7-2
j_call: TRBJ1-1
d_call: TRBD1

cdr3_aa: CARTPRVPSNQPQHF
cdr3_nt: TGTGCCAGAACCCCAAGGGTTCCTAGCAATCAGCCCCAGCATTTT
clone_size: NA
v_call: TRBV7-5
j_call: TRBJ1-5
d_call: NA

cdr3_aa: CASSLTSGGMRTQYF
cdr3_nt: TGTGCCAGCAGCTTAACTAGCGGGGGCATGCGTACGCAGTATTTT
clone_size: NA
v_call: TRBV7-9
j_call: TRBJ2-3
d_call: TRBD2

cdr3_aa: CASSPGQPAKNIQYF
cdr3_nt: TGTGCCAGCTCACCAGGGCAGCCTGCCAAAAACATTCAGTACTTC
clone_size: NA
v_call: TRBV18
j_call: TRBJ2-4
d_call: NA

cdr3_aa: CSALENEQFF
cdr3_nt: TGCAGTGCGTTAGAAAATGAGCAGTTCTTC
clone_size: NA
v_call: TRBV20-1
j_call: TRBJ2-1
d_call: NA

cdr3_aa: CASSLEMDYGYTF
cdr3_nt: TGTGCCAGCAGCTTAGAAATGGACTATGGCTACACCTTC
clone_size: NA
v_call: TRBV7-9
j_call: TRBJ1-2
d_call: NA

cdr3_aa: CASSPGTGSSGANVLTF
cdr3_nt: TGTGCCAGCAGCCCCGGGACAGGGAGCTCTGGGGCCAACGTCCTGACTTTC
clone_size: NA
v_call: TRBV11-3
j_call: TRBJ2-6
d_call: TRBD1

cdr3_aa: CASKREWTEAFF
cdr3_nt: TGTGCTAGTAAGCGGGAGTGGACTGAAGCTTTCTTT
clone_size: NA
v_call: TRBV12-5
j_call: TRBJ1-1
d_call: NA

cdr3_aa: CASRTTAYSNQPQHF
cdr3_nt: TGTGCCAGTAGAACGACAGCGTATAGCAATCAGCCCCAGCATTTT
clone_size: NA
v_call: TRBV19
j_call: TRBJ1-5
d_call: NA

cdr3_aa: CASTRQSSYNSPLHF
cdr3_nt: TGTGCCAGCACCAGACAGAGCTCCTATAATTCACCCCTCCACTTT
clone_size: NA
v_call: TRBV6-5
j_call: TRBJ1-6
d_call: NA

cdr3_aa: CASSKGLTGTHEKLFF
cdr3_nt: TGTGCCAGCAGCAAAGGCCTGACAGGGACCCATGAAAAACTGTTTTTT
clone_size: NA
v_call: TRBV21-1
j_call: TRBJ1-4
d_call: NA

cdr3_aa: CASSSGQPLSSGNTIYF
cdr3_nt: TGTGCCAGCAGCTCAGGCCAGCCCCTAAGCTCTGGAAACACCATATATTTT
clone_size: NA
v_call: TRBV5-4
j_call: TRBJ1-3
d_call: NA

cdr3_aa: CASSDTSKETQYF
cdr3_nt: TGTGCCAGCAGTGATACTAGTAAAGAGACCCAGTACTTC
clone_size: NA
v_call: TRBV2
j_call: TRBJ2-5
d_call: NA

cdr3_aa: CSASLLAGVYQETQYF
cdr3_nt: TGCAGTGCTAGTCTCTTAGCGGGCGTGTACCAAGAGACCCAGTACTTC
clone_size: NA
v_call: TRBV20-1
j_call: TRBJ2-5
d_call: TRBD2

cdr3_aa: CASSLAISPTYEQYF
cdr3_nt: TGTGCCAGCAGCTTAGCAATTAGCCCAACCTACGAGCAGTACTTC
clone_size: NA
v_call: TRBV7-8
j_call: TRBJ2-7
d_call: NA

cdr3_aa: CSVGQGQDTQYF
cdr3_nt: TGCAGCGTTGGCCAGGGTCAGGATACGCAGTATTTT
clone_size: NA
v_call: TRBV29-1
j_call: TRBJ2-3
d_call: NA

cdr3_aa: CASSDRGATNEKLFF
cdr3_nt: TGTGCCAGCAGCGACCGAGGGGCAACTAATGAAAAACTGTTTTTT
clone_size: NA
v_call: TRBV3-1/TRBV3-2
j_call: TRBJ1-4
d_call: NA

cdr3_aa: CASSSGTTQNIQYF
cdr3_nt: TGTGCCAGCAGTTCCGGGACTACTCAAAACATTCAGTACTTC
clone_size: NA
v_call: TRBV6-5
j_call: TRBJ2-4
d_call: TRBD2

cdr3_aa: CASSPSLPGANVLTF
cdr3_nt: TGCGCCAGCAGCCCATCCCTCCCTGGGGCCAACGTCCTGACTTTC
clone_size: NA
v_call: TRBV5-1
j_call: TRBJ2-6
d_call: NA

cdr3_aa: CATSRTANQPQHF
cdr3_nt: TGTGCCACCAGCCGCACCGCGAATCAGCCCCAGCATTTT
clone_size: few
v_call: TRBV6-5
j_call: TRBJ1-5
d_call: NA

cdr3_aa: CASSPGTSLFDEQFF
cdr3_nt: TGTGCCAGCAGCCCCGGGACTAGCTTGTTCGATGAGCAGTTCTTC
clone_size: few
v_call: TRBV11-3
j_call: TRBJ2-1
d_call: TRBD2

cdr3_aa: CASSPLTGTSGISSYNEQFF
cdr3_nt: TGTGCCAGTAGCCCGCTCACCGGGACTAGCGGGATCAGCTCCTACAATGAGCAGTTCTTC
clone_size: NA
v_call: TRBV19
j_call: TRBJ2-1
d_call: TRBD2

cdr3_aa: CAIRLAGSSYNEQFF
cdr3_nt: TGTGCCATCCGCCTAGCGGGGAGCTCCTACAATGAGCAGTTCTTC
clone_size: once
v_call: TRBV10-3
j_call: TRBJ2-1
d_call: TRBD2

cdr3_aa: CASSQVRTGGDGYTF
cdr3_nt: TGTGCCAGCAGCCAAGTCCGGACAGGGGGTGATGGCTACACCTTC
clone_size: few
v_call: TRBV2
j_call: TRBJ1-2
d_call: TRBD1

cdr3_aa: CASSGYGNTIYF
cdr3_nt: TGTGCCAGCAGCGGTTACGGAAACACCATATATTTT
clone_size: NA
v_call: TRBV28
j_call: TRBJ1-3
d_call: NA

cdr3_aa: CASSSGTGDDGYTF
cdr3_nt: TGTGCCAGTAGTTCCGGGACAGGGGATGATGGCTACACCTTC
clone_size: NA
v_call: TRBV19
j_call: TRBJ1-2
d_call: TRBD1

cdr3_aa: CSANTYEQYF
cdr3_nt: TGCAGTGCTAACACTTACGAGCAGTACTTC
clone_size: NA
v_call: TRBV20-1
j_call: TRBJ2-7
d_call: NA

cdr3_aa: CASSSVRAGLETQYF
cdr3_nt: TGTGCCAGCAGCTCCGTGAGGGCCGGTTTGGAGACCCAGTACTTC
clone_size: NA
v_call: TRBV7-9
j_call: TRBJ2-5
d_call: NA

cdr3_aa: CASSLSVTALNNSPLHF
cdr3_nt: TGTGCCAGCAGCTTGTCTGTGACAGCCTTAAATAATTCACCCCTCCACTTT
clone_size: few
v_call: TRBV5-4
j_call: TRBJ1-6
d_call: NA

cdr3_aa: CASTPGGGNTEAFF
cdr3_nt: TGTGCCAGCACCCCGGGAGGGGGGAACACTGAAGCTTTCTTT
clone_size: NA
v_call: TRBV2
j_call: TRBJ1-1
d_call: NA

cdr3_aa: CASSDTGTGAETQYF
cdr3_nt: TGTGCCAGCAGTGACACCGGGACAGGGGCGGAGACCCAGTACTTC
clone_size: NA
v_call: TRBV25-1
j_call: TRBJ2-5
d_call: TRBD1

cdr3_aa: CASSGRTAYFYGYTF
cdr3_nt: TGTGCCAGCAGCGGCCGGACAGCCTACTTCTATGGCTACACCTTC
clone_size: NA
v_call: TRBV9
j_call: TRBJ1-2
d_call: NA

cdr3_aa: CASSGVAGNTIYF
cdr3_nt: TGTGCCAGCAGCGGAGTGGCTGGAAACACCATATATTTT
clone_size: NA
v_call: TRBV7-9
j_call: TRBJ1-3
d_call: NA

cdr3_aa: CASSLYWDQPQHF
cdr3_nt: TGTGCCAGCAGCTTATATTGGGATCAGCCCCAGCATTTT
clone_size: NA
v_call: TRBV7-8
j_call: TRBJ1-5
d_call: NA

cdr3_aa: CASREPAGANQPQHF
cdr3_nt: TGTGCCAGCAGGGAACCGGCAGGGGCCAATCAGCCCCAGCATTTT
clone_size: NA
v_call: TRBV2
j_call: TRBJ1-5
d_call: NA

cdr3_aa: CASTLLQGLDYGYTF
cdr3_nt: TGTGCCAGCACCCTGCTACAGGGGTTGGACTATGGCTACACCTTC
clone_size: few
v_call: TRBV28
j_call: TRBJ1-2
d_call: TRBD1

cdr3_aa: CASSQGQEGEQYF
cdr3_nt: TGTGCCAGCTCACAGGGCCAGGAGGGAGAGCAGTACTTC
clone_size: NA
v_call: TRBV18
j_call: TRBJ2-7
d_call: NA

cdr3_aa: CASSELSGANVLTF
cdr3_nt: TGTGCCAGCAGTGAACTTTCTGGGGCCAACGTCCTGACTTTC
clone_size: NA
v_call: TRBV2
j_call: TRBJ2-6
d_call: NA

cdr3_aa: CASSFAGSSTDTQYF
cdr3_nt: TGCGCCAGCAGCTTTGCGGGGTCTAGCACAGATACGCAGTATTTT
clone_size: NA
v_call: TRBV5-1
j_call: TRBJ2-3
d_call: NA

cdr3_aa: CASSARLTTGETQYF
cdr3_nt: TGTGCCAGCAGCGCCCGCTTAACGACCGGCGAGACCCAGTACTTC
clone_size: NA
v_call: TRBV9
j_call: TRBJ2-5
d_call: NA

cdr3_aa: CASSLGPGQGAEAFF
cdr3_nt: TGTGCCAGCAGCTTAGGCCCGGGACAGGGTGCTGAAGCTTTCTTT
clone_size: NA
v_call: TRBV7-2
j_call: TRBJ1-1
d_call: TRBD1

cdr3_aa: CAWSVLGGALSNQPQHF
cdr3_nt: TGTGCCTGGAGTGTACTGGGGGGGGCTTTGAGCAATCAGCCCCAGCATTTT
clone_size: NA
v_call: TRBV30
j_call: TRBJ1-5
d_call: NA

cdr3_aa: CASSLGTVNQPQHF
cdr3_nt: TGTGCCAGTAGTTTGGGGACAGTCAATCAGCCCCAGCATTTT
clone_size: NA
v_call: TRBV19
j_call: TRBJ1-5
d_call: TRBD1

cdr3_aa: CASSAAGFSQERNQPQHF
cdr3_nt: TGTGCCAGCAGCGCCGCAGGTTTTTCCCAGGAGCGCAATCAGCCCCAGCATTTT
clone_size: NA
v_call: TRBV7-9
j_call: TRBJ1-5
d_call: NA

cdr3_aa: CASRRTGRKEETQYF
cdr3_nt: TGTGCCAGCAGGCGGACAGGTCGAAAAGAAGAGACCCAGTACTTC
clone_size: NA
v_call: TRBV2
j_call: TRBJ2-5
d_call: TRBD1

cdr3_aa: CASSWGARENQPQHF
cdr3_nt: TGTGCCAGCAGCTGGGGGGCAAGGGAGAATCAGCCCCAGCATTTT
clone_size: NA
v_call: TRBV7-2
j_call: TRBJ1-5
d_call: NA

cdr3_aa: CASYGSGRHEQFF
cdr3_nt: TGTGCCAGCTACGGGAGCGGGAGACATGAGCAGTTCTTC
clone_size: NA
v_call: TRBV7-9
j_call: TRBJ2-1
d_call: TRBD2

cdr3_aa: CARSLATARGTDTQYF
cdr3_nt: TGTGCCAGAAGCTTAGCGACGGCTAGGGGCACAGATACGCAGTATTTT
clone_size: NA
v_call: TRBV7-5
j_call: TRBJ2-3
d_call: NA

cdr3_aa: CASSPTFIAGGNSGNTIYF
cdr3_nt: TGCGCCAGCAGCCCAACCTTTATAGCCGGGGGCAACTCTGGAAACACCATATATTTT
clone_size: NA
v_call: TRBV5-1
j_call: TRBJ1-3
d_call: NA

cdr3_aa: CASSPDPSYGYTF
cdr3_nt: TGTGCCAGCAGCCCGGACCCTTCCTATGGCTACACCTTC
clone_size: NA
v_call: TRBV4-2
j_call: TRBJ1-2
d_call: NA